Below, 5 T cell receptor beta chains from the same sample are listed, as sequenced in a study of shared clonotypes between healthy human individuals. This table comes from immunoSEQ multiplex PCR, and its TCRdb copy is limited to in-frame clones, with some not included. The repertoire includes hundreds of thousands of clones, roughly 70% of them detected once, and around 1.6% sits in the top ten. The specimen was memory CD4+ T cells sorted from blood. Regarding subset: CD45RA-negative fraction. These receptors were taken from a woman in her thirties in good health.

This chain connects TRBV10-1 to TRBJ1-2, with D uncertain. V was clipped by 2 bases and J by 3 bases, with 7 bases between them. The CDR3 loop spans 13 amino acids. CDR1 is WNHNN, CDR2 SYGVQD, per germline (reference sequence). The CDR3 DNA follows: TGCGCCAGCAGTGAGCGGCAGGACTATGGCTACACCTTC. Protein: CASSERQDYGYTF.

This chain uses TRBV30 with TRBJ1-1; the D gene is possibly TRBD1 (5 bases). Trimming removed 2 bases from V and 1 base from J, with 17 bases in between. The length of the CDR3 is 16 residues. The germline CDR1 and CDR2 sequences are GTSNPN and SVGIG (reference sequence). The CDR3 reads CAWSPPRTKWNTEAFF. As DNA, the CDR3 is TGTGCCTGGAGTCCCCCAAGGACAAAATGGAACACTGAAGCTTTCTTT.

The V and J genes are TRBV15 and TRBJ2-5; TRBD2 matches 8 bases. The germline gives CDR1 LNHNV, CDR2 YYDKDF (reference sequence). V lost 0 bases to trimming and J lost 1 base; unmatched junction nucleotides: 10. This CDR3 contains 18 residues. This chain's CDR3 is CATSREPQTSVSQETQYF. In nucleotides, the CDR3 is TGTGCCACCAGCAGAGAGCCCCAGACTAGCGTGAGCCAAGAGACCCAGTACTTC.

CDR3 residues: CSVVRTSGGETQYF. As DNA, the CDR3 is TGCAGCGTTGTCCGGACTAGCGGGGGGGAGACCCAGTACTTC. This sequence joins TRBV29-1 and TRBJ2-5; 14 bases fit TRBD2. CDR1 and CDR2 (germline): SQVTM, ANQGSEA. This CDR3 contains 14 residues. Trimming at V came to 4 bases and at J to 5 bases, leaving 3 bases not matched to a gene.

The chain employs TRBV7-2 and TRBJ1-2; no clear D gene. Germline lookup yields CDR1 SGHTA and CDR2 FQGNSA. Between the trimmed V and J ends, which lost 0 bases and 3 bases, there was a span of 8 bases. This CDR3 is built from 14 residues. In nucleotides, the CDR3 is TGTGCCAGCAGCTTAGCCAGCGGCGACTATGGCTACACCTTC. Translation: CASSLASGDYGYTF.